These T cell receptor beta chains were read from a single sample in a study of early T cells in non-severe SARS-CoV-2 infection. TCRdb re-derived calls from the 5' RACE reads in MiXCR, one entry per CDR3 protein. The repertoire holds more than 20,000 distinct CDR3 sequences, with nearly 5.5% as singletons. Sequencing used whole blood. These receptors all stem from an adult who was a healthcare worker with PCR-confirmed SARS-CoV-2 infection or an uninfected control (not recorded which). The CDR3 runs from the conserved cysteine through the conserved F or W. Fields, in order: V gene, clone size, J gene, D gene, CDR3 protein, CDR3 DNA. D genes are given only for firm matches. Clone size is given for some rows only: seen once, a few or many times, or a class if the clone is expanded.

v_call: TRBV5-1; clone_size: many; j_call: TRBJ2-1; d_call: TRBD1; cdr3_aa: CASRDRDLPRSYNEQFF; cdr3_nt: TGCGCCAGCCGGGACAGGGATTTACCTCGCTCCTACAATGAGCAGTTCTTC
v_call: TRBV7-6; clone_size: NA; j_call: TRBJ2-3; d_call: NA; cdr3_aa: CASSLGQPTDTRYF; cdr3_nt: TGTGCCAGCAGCTTGGGACAACCGACAGATACGCGGTATTTT
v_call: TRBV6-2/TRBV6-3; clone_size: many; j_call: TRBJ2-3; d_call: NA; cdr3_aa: CASRKRGDHTDTQYF; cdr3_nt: TGTGCCAGCAGAAAAAGGGGGGATCACACAGATACGCAGTATTTT
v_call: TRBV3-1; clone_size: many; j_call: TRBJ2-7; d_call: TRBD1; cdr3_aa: CASSQEAGGPHEQYF; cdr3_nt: TGTGCCAGCAGCCAAGAGGCAGGGGGACCCCACGAGCAGTACTTC
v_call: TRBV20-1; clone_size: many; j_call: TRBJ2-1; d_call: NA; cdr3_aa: CSARDGRIVDNEQFF; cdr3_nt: TGCAGTGCTAGAGATGGGCGCATCGTTGACAATGAGCAGTTCTTC
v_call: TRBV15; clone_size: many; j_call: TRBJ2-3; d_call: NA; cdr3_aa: CATSEFARAQYF; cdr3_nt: TGTGCCACCAGCGAATTCGCCCGGGCGCAGTATTTT
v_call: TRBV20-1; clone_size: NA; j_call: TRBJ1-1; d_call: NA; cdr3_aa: CSARTQNTEAFF; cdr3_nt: TGCAGTGCTAGAACCCAGAACACTGAAGCTTTCTTT
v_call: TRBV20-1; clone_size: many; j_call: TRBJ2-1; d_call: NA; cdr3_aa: CSARDRGSPYNEQFF; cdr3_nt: TGCAGTGCTAGAGATAGGGGCAGCCCTTACAATGAGCAGTTCTTC
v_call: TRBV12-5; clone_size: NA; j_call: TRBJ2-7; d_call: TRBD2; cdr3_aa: CASALTSGSPKRAYEQYF; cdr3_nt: TGTGCTAGTGCCCTGACTAGCGGGAGCCCTAAAAGGGCCTACGAGCAGTACTTC
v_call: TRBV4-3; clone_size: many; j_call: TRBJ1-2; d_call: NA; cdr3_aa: CASSQGTHVESGGYTF; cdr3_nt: TGCGCCAGCAGCCAAGGGACGCACGTTGAGAGTGGTGGCTACACCTTC
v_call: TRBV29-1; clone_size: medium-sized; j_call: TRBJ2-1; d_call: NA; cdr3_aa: CSARYNEQFF; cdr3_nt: TGCAGCGCTCGCTACAATGAGCAGTTCTTC
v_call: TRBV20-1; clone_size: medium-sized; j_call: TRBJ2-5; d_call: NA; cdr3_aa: CSARGGGEETQYF; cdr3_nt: TGCAGTGCTAGGGGAGGGGGGGAAGAGACCCAGTACTTC
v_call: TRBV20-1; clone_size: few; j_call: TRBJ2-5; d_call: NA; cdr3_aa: CSVTGGETQYF; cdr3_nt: TGCAGTGTAACAGGAGGAGAGACCCAGTACTTC
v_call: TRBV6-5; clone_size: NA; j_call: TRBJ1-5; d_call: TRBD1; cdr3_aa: CASGKGPGQPNQPQHF; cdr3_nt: TGTGCCAGCGGGAAAGGACCGGGACAGCCTAATCAGCCCCAGCATTTT
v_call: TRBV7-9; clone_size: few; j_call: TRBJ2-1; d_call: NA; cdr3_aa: CASSLEGSLSEQFF; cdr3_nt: TGTGCCAGCAGCTTAGAAGGATCCCTATCTGAGCAGTTCTTC
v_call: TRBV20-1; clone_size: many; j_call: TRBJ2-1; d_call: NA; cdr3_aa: CSANGLRGYNEQFF; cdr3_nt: TGCAGTGCTAACGGGCTAAGGGGATACAATGAGCAGTTCTTC
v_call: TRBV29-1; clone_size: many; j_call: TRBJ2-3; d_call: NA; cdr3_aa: CSVGRPLTDTQYF; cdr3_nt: TGCAGCGTTGGTAGGCCACTCACAGATACGCAGTATTTT
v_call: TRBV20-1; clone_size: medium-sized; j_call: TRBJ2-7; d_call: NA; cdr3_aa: CSARGGSGGEQYF; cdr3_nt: TGCAGTGCTAGAGGGGGGAGCGGCGGCGAGCAGTACTTC
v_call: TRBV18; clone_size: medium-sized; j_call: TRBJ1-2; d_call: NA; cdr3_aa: CASSPGTDGYGYTF; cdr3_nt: TGTGCCAGCTCACCAGGGACTGACGGCTATGGCTACACCTTC
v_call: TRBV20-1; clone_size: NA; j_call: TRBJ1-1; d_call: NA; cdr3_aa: CSAPRPLGGMNTEAFF; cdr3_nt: TGCAGTGCTCCCCGGCCGCTAGGAGGGATGAACACTGAAGCTTTCTTT
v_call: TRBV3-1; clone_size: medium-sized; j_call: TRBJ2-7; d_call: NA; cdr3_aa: CASSRGAGYEQYF; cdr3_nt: TGTGCCAGCAGCCGGGGGGCAGGCTACGAGCAGTACTTC
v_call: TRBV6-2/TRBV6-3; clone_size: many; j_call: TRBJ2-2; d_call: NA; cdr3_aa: CASNSGRRLLNTGELFF; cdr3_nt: TGTGCCAGCAACTCCGGACGTAGGCTGCTAAACACCGGGGAGCTGTTTTTT
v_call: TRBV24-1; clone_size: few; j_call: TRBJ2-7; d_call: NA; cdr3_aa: CATSEAGTSYEQYF; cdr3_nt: TGTGCCACCAGTGAAGCCGGGACCAGCTACGAGCAGTACTTC
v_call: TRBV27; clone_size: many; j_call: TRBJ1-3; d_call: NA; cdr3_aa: CASSFTAGTANTIYF; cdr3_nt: TGTGCCAGCAGTTTCACGGCCGGGACTGCAAACACCATATATTTT
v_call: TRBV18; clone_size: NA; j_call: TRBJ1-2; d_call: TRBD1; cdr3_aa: CASSPPTDRANYGYTF; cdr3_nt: TGTGCCAGCTCACCACCCACGGACAGGGCCAACTATGGCTACACCTTC
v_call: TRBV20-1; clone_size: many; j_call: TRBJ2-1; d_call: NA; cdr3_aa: CSATSGHEQFF; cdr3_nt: TGCAGTGCCACCAGTGGGCATGAGCAGTTCTTC